This record looks at one T cell receptor beta chain sequence and its context. In Seattle, patients joined the study during active infection and were tracked longitudinally. This CDR3 is built from 13 residues. V lost 1 base to trimming and J lost 5 bases, with 9 bases between them. Germline V gives CDR1 MDHEN, CDR2 SYDVKM. The data were taken from a study of blood T cell repertoires in COVID-19. Study overall: The study drew acute and convalescent COVID-19 samples from the United States, Italy and Spain. T cells, B-cell-depleted T cells, or PBMCs provided the cDNA or gDNA that served as material.

Original processing methods: The authors estimated nucleated cell counts from reference gene primer amplification. The repertoire was sequenced with immunoSEQ multiplex PCR; TCRdb's copy has only in-frame clones and lacks some. That table furnishes V, J and clone size, whereas the DNA furnished D and trimming. The top ten clones hold approximately 2.5% of a sample with 200,000 to 250,000 clones, 80% to 90% of them seen once. The V gene is TRBV28, the J gene TRBJ2-7; D unclear. The origin of this receptor is a man aged 25 to 45 with COVID-19, enrolled during active disease. The specimen sequenced was peripheral blood. This CDR3 reads CASSLLMGHEQYF. DNA for the CDR3: TGTGCCAGCAGTTTATTGATGGGCCACGAGCAGTACTTC.